The clone carrying this T cell receptor (beta chain) has just one count. The antigen is not known. Per germline, CDR1 MGHRA and CDR2 YSYEKL. V was pared by 3 bases and J by 6 bases, with 3 bases between. This CDR3 comprises 11 residues. Produced via immunoSEQ multiplex PCR; TCRdb's table is partial and in-frame only. The sample includes under 100,000 clones, over 85% of them seen just once. The record originates from a study of Tregs in tolerant kidney transplant recipients. Unstimulated Tregs (CD4+CD25+CD127-) and CD4+CD25- non-Tregs were sorted from PBMCs. Points from the study as a whole: Biological reproducibility was not directly addressed, but technical replication error appeared minimal. Tregs expanded with activated donor B cells seemed most donor-specific. Few patients were studied, so findings need validation in larger groups.

J is TRBJ2-4 and V is TRBV4-1; no clear D. The sequenced material came from CD8+ T cells from blood. The sequence derives from a human donor in good health. The CDR3 DNA reads as TGCGCCAGCAGCCAGTCAAACATTCAGTACTTC. Its translation: CASSQSNIQYF.